The rows below give T cell receptor beta chains drawn from one sample of a study of vaccination effects on CD4 cells after COVID-19. For these TCRs, the target antigens are not known. Sequencing was performed with immunoSEQ multiplex PCR; in TCRdb, only in-frame clones are kept and a portion is missing. The profile shows 30,000 to 40,000 clones, around four fifths of them singletons. The starting material was CD4+ T cells from PBMCs cultured with HCoV-NL63 spike peptides, obtained after COVID-19 vaccination. All receptors derive from a human donor who received a COVID-19 vaccine. Some clones in this sample may be carry-over from other donors' samples. Each CDR3 is given with its conserved first and last residue. A D gene is named only where the DNA matches it firmly. Size is omitted from some rows. Given values are once, few, many or a class for expanded clones.

TRBJ1-2,NA,NA,15,TRBV6-5,TGTGCCAGCAGTTACATCGCGGGAGGGAACTATGGCTACACCTTC,CASSYIAGGNYGYTF
TRBJ2-3,NA,NA,16,TRBV9,TGTGCCAGCAGCCCCGTAGTGGGGGGCTACACAGATACGCAGTATTTT,CASSPVVGGYTDTQYF
TRBJ2-3,few,TRBD2,15,TRBV5-1,TGCGCCAGCAGCTTGGGTCCAGCGGGGACAGATACGCAGTATTTT,CASSLGPAGTDTQYF
TRBJ1-5,once,NA,13,TRBV6-1,TGTGCCAGCAGTGAAGGACACAATCAGCCCCAGCATTTT,CASSEGHNQPQHF
TRBJ2-1,NA,NA,16,TRBV6-1,TGTGCCAGCAGTGAAGGAGGGGGGTCATCGACCAATGAGCAGTTCTTC,CASSEGGGSSTNEQFF
TRBJ1-1,NA,NA,13,TRBV6-5,TGTGCCAGCAGTCAGACTTTGAACACTGAAGCTTTCTTT,CASSQTLNTEAFF
TRBJ2-7,NA,NA,15,TRBV5-4,TGTGCCAGCAGCTTGGGAGGCGGCTTTCGCTACGAGCAGTACTTC,CASSLGGGFRYEQYF
TRBJ1-5,NA,NA,16,TRBV19,TGTGCCAGTAATACTCCGGGGGGCGCAGGGAATCAGCCCCAGCATTTT,CASNTPGGAGNQPQHF
TRBJ1-5,once,TRBD1,16,TRBV6-6,TGTGCCAGCAGGATCTCCGGGACAGGGCTCAATCAGCCCCAGCATTTT,CASRISGTGLNQPQHF
TRBJ1-6,NA,TRBD1,18,TRBV5-6,TGTGCCAGCAGCTTCTATGGGACAGGGGGGTCCTATAATTCACCCCTCCACTTT,CASSFYGTGGSYNSPLHF
TRBJ2-2,NA,NA,15,TRBV18,TGTGCCAGCTCACCAGCAGGACACCTCACCGGGGAGCTGTTTTTT,CASSPAGHLTGELFF
TRBJ1-1,NA,NA,13,TRBV7-3,TGTGCCAGCAGCTTAGGGCCCGCCAGAGAAGCTTTCTTT,CASSLGPAREAFF
TRBJ2-5,NA,TRBD2,15,TRBV5-6,TGTGCCAGCAGCTTGAGTAGCGGGCCTCAAGAGACCCAGTACTTC,CASSLSSGPQETQYF
TRBJ2-6,NA,TRBD1,17,TRBV6-1,TGTGCCAGCAGTGACAGGGGGTTAAGCTCTGGGGCCAACGTCCTGACTTTC,CASSDRGLSSGANVLTF
TRBJ2-5,NA,NA,17,TRBV24-1,TGTGCCACCAGTGATCCAAGGGGGGCAGATTACCAAGAGACCCAGTACTTC,CATSDPRGADYQETQYF
TRBJ2-1,once,TRBD2,17,TRBV9,TGTGCCAGCAGCGTAATCCCCGGGACTAGCGGGGTGGATGAGCAGTTCTTC,CASSVIPGTSGVDEQFF
TRBJ1-2,NA,NA,14,TRBV24-1,TGTGCCACCAGTGAGAACCGGGACACCTATGGCTACACCTTC,CATSENRDTYGYTF
TRBJ2-2,NA,TRBD2,15,TRBV9,TGTGCCAGCAGCAAACCGGGACTAGCGACCGGGGAGCTGTTTTTT,CASSKPGLATGELFF
TRBJ1-4,NA,NA,14,TRBV7-2,TGTGCCAGCAGCTTAGACGGCAGTAATGAAAAACTGTTTTTT,CASSLDGSNEKLFF
TRBJ1-5,few,TRBD1,14,TRBV28,TGTGCCAGCAGTTCGACAGGGGATCGGGTGCCCCAGCATTTT,CASSSTGDRVPQHF
TRBJ2-5,NA,NA,15,TRBV24-1,TGTGCCACCAGTGACACTACAGGGGAGGGAGAGACCCAGTACTTC,CATSDTTGEGETQYF
TRBJ1-6,NA,TRBD1,14,TRBV28,TGTGCCAGCATTGGGACAGGGAGGAATTCACCCCTCCACTTT,CASIGTGRNSPLHF
TRBJ1-5,NA,NA,13,TRBV3-1/TRBV3-2,TGTGCCAGCAGCCAAGAGGGCAATCAGCCCCAGCATTTT,CASSQEGNQPQHF
TRBJ2-1,NA,NA,14,TRBV5-4,TGTGCCAGCAGAGGGGACCAAGTACACAATGAGCAGTTCTTC,CASRGDQVHNEQFF
TRBJ2-2,once,NA,13,TRBV9,TGTGCCAGCAGCGTACAGGGGTCCGGGGAGCTGTTTTTT,CASSVQGSGELFF
TRBJ2-3,NA,NA,15,TRBV24-1,TGTGCCACCAGTGCCCTTGGGGGGGCGTCAGATACGCAGTATTTT,CATSALGGASDTQYF
TRBJ1-6,NA,TRBD1,16,TRBV6-5,TGTGCCAGCAGTTACTCGACAGGGGCGACACCTTCACCCCTCCACTTT,CASSYSTGATPSPLHF
TRBJ1-3,NA,TRBD1,17,TRBV3-1/TRBV3-2,TGTGCCAGCAGCCAACCAATTTACAGGGGTAATGGAAACACCATATATTTT,CASSQPIYRGNGNTIYF
TRBJ1-3,NA,NA,15,TRBV29-1,TGCAGCGCTACCGACAGTCCAATCTCTGGAAACACCATATATTTT,CSATDSPISGNTIYF
TRBJ2-5,NA,TRBD1,14,TRBV19,TGTGCCAGTAGGATTGGGACAGCCCAAGAGACCCAGTACTTC,CASRIGTAQETQYF